A selection of T cell receptor beta chains follows, all from one sample in a study of identical twins. TCRdb analysed the 5' RACE reads with MiXCR anew, one entry per CDR3 protein. The sample has roughly 230,000 distinct CDR3 sequences; approximately 8.3% are singletons. These data are also associated with another study on yellow fever vaccine responses in identical twins.

Sequenced input: CD8+ T cells sorted from blood. The source is a woman younger than 35 in good health. CDR3s include the opening cysteine and the closing phenylalanine or tryptophan. A D gene is named only where the DNA matches it firmly. Rows may omit the clone size; those that give it use once, few, many or a size class.

j_call v_call d_call clone_size cdr3_nt cdr3_aa
TRBJ2-5 TRBV4-2 TRBD1 few TGTGCCAGCAGACAGGGGACAGACGTCCGGGAGACCCAGTACTTC CASRQGTDVRETQYF
TRBJ2-5 TRBV4-3 TRBD2 - TGCGCCAGCAGCCAAGATAGATTAGCGGGAGTATCGGAGACCCAGTACTTC CASSQDRLAGVSETQYF
TRBJ2-1 TRBV12-3/TRBV12-4 - many TGTGCCAGCACCCTCCGGACCGATACCTTCTCCTACAATGAGCAGTTCTTC CASTLRTDTFSYNEQFF
TRBJ2-3 TRBV20-1 - - TGCAGTGCTAGATTTTTTAGCGGACAAGGGTACGCAGATACGCAGTATTTT CSARFFSGQGYADTQYF
TRBJ2-7 TRBV18 - many TGTGCCAGCAGCCCTGGGGCTTACGAGCAGTACTTC CASSPGAYEQYF
TRBJ2-5 TRBV7-9 TRBD2 few TGTGCCAGCAGCAACGGGGGGGCCGGAGAGACCCAGTACTTC CASSNGGAGETQYF
TRBJ2-7 TRBV7-2 - many TGTGCCAGCACCCAAGCTACGGAGACCGAGCAGTACTTC CASTQATETEQYF
TRBJ2-7 TRBV7-9 TRBD1 many TGTGCCAGCAGCTTAGTCCAGGGGGACGACGAGCAGTACTTC CASSLVQGDDEQYF
TRBJ1-1 TRBV10-3 - many TGTGCCATCAGTGAGTCAACAGGACCCCAGAACACTGAAGCTTTCTTT CAISESTGPQNTEAFF
TRBJ2-3 TRBV29-1 - few TGCAGCGTTGATCCCAGGGGCCGGATGAGGATAGATACGCAGTATTTT CSVDPRGRMRIDTQYF
TRBJ2-1 TRBV20-1 TRBD2 - TGCAGTGCTCCGACACAAGGGACTAGCGGGACTTTCTCCTACAATGAGCAGTTCTTC CSAPTQGTSGTFSYNEQFF
TRBJ2-3 TRBV20-1 - - TGCAGTGCTAGATTCCCGGGCTGGACAGGCACAGATACGCAGTATTTT CSARFPGWTGTDTQYF
TRBJ2-7 TRBV15 TRBD2 - TGTGCCACCGGACTAGCCCTATTAGGGGAGCAGTACTTC CATGLALLGEQYF
TRBJ2-7 TRBV28 TRBD1 few TGTGCCAGCAGTTGGGCGCAGGGGGCCTACGAGCAGTACTTC CASSWAQGAYEQYF
TRBJ1-1 TRBV6-6 - - TGTGCCATAAAAATGGGGTTTTCTGAAGCTTTCTTT CAIKMGFSEAFF
TRBJ2-7 TRBV7-2 TRBD2 - TGTGCCAGCAGCTTAGTGGCGGGGGACTACGAGCAGTACTTC CASSLVAGDYEQYF
TRBJ2-4 TRBV13 - many TGTGCCAGCAGCCAACTCCTGGGGCTGCTCGGGAGCATTCAGTACTTC CASSQLLGLLGSIQYF
TRBJ2-7 TRBV20-1 - many TGCAGTGCCCTCGAGGGTGTCAGGGTATCAGCCGAGCAGTACTTC CSALEGVRVSAEQYF
TRBJ1-6 TRBV10-3 TRBD1 once TGTGCCATCAGTGAATCGACAGGGTTGGGTTCACCCCTCCACTTT CAISESTGLGSPLHF
TRBJ2-1 TRBV4-3 TRBD2 - TGCGCCAGCAGCCAACCCGGACTAGCGGTACTGCAGTTCTTC CASSQPGLAVLQFF
TRBJ1-2 TRBV27 TRBD1 - TGTGCCAGCAGTTCCCCCCAGGGGGCTAACTATGGCTACACCTTC CASSSPQGANYGYTF
TRBJ2-2 TRBV5-1 - many TGCGCCAGCAGCTTACAGGCCGGGGAGCTGTTTTTT CASSLQAGELFF
TRBJ2-2 TRBV18 - few TGTGCCAGCTCACCCAGGGCGGTGGCCCCCACCGGGGAGCTGTTTTTT CASSPRAVAPTGELFF
TRBJ2-6 TRBV19 - - TGTGCCAGTACCCCAGGGTTCTCTGGGGCCAACGTCCTGACTTTC CASTPGFSGANVLTF
TRBJ2-1 TRBV11-1 TRBD2 - TGTGCCAGCAGCTTAGAGACTAGCGGGAGTGGCTCCTACAATGAGCAGTTCTTC CASSLETSGSGSYNEQFF
TRBJ2-7 TRBV29-1 - many TGCAGCGTTGTCGGGGGGCCCTACGAGCAGTACTTC CSVVGGPYEQYF
TRBJ2-7 TRBV6-6 TRBD1 many TGTGCCAGCAGTCTGGACAGGGACGAGCAGTACTTC CASSLDRDEQYF
TRBJ2-1 TRBV15 - many TGTGCCACCAGCAGAGCCCCCCCGGGGCAGAGGTTAAATGAGCAGTTCTTC CATSRAPPGQRLNEQFF
TRBJ1-5 TRBV27 - - TGTGCCAGCAGTACGGGACCGCGAAATCAGCCCCAGCATTTT CASSTGPRNQPQHF
TRBJ2-5 TRBV7-9 TRBD1 - TGTGCCAGCAGCTTGCCCCGACAGGGACGCGAGACCCAGTACTTC CASSLPRQGRETQYF
TRBJ2-1 TRBV6-5 - few TGTGCCAGCAGTTACTCAGGTAGCGGCAATGAGCAGTTCTTC CASSYSGSGNEQFF
TRBJ1-3 TRBV7-2 - - TGTGCCAGCAGCTTAGCGTCGGGATCTGGAAACACCATATATTTT CASSLASGSGNTIYF
TRBJ1-1 TRBV15 - few TGTGCCACCAGCGAGGGGCTGAACACTGAAGCTTTCTTT CATSEGLNTEAFF
TRBJ2-1 TRBV29-1 - few TGCAGCGTTTACATCCCCGGACAGTCAAATGAGCAGTTCTTC CSVYIPGQSNEQFF
TRBJ2-1 TRBV27 - - TGTGCCAGCAGTTTAGGCCCCCCGGCGGCAGCGTATGAGCAGTTCTTC CASSLGPPAAAYEQFF
TRBJ2-1 TRBV12-3/TRBV12-4 - many TGTGCCAGCAGTCCTCGAAACAATGAGCAGTTCTTC CASSPRNNEQFF
TRBJ2-1 TRBV20-1 - few TGCAGTGCTAGAGATATGGGCGGGAACTCCTACAATGAGCAGTTCTTC CSARDMGGNSYNEQFF
TRBJ1-6 TRBV3-1 TRBD1 - TGTGCCAGCAGCCAAGGTTGGACAGGGGAGTCACCCCTCCACTTT CASSQGWTGESPLHF
TRBJ2-7 TRBV2 - few TGTGCCAGCAGGGCGGGGTTGACCTACGAGCAGTACTTC CASRAGLTYEQYF
TRBJ2-3 TRBV7-9 TRBD1 many TGTGCCACGGACAGGGTAGTGGATACGCAGTATTTT CATDRVVDTQYF
TRBJ2-3 TRBV27 - many TGTGCCAGCAGTTTATTGACCGGCACAGATACGCAGTATTTT CASSLLTGTDTQYF
TRBJ1-1 TRBV7-9 TRBD1 - TGTGCCAGCAGCCTCTGGGGGACAGACACTGAAGCTTTCTTT CASSLWGTDTEAFF
TRBJ2-2 TRBV10-3 - few TGTGCCATAAAACAGGGGGGGGCTCGGTCGGACACCGGGGAGCTGTTTTTT CAIKQGGARSDTGELFF
TRBJ2-7 TRBV7-9 - few TGTGCCAGCAGCTCGATAGGGGAAGAGCAGTACTTC CASSSIGEEQYF
TRBJ2-7 TRBV7-9 TRBD2 few TGTGCCAGCAGCGGAGCTAGCGGAGCCTACGAGCAGTACTTC CASSGASGAYEQYF
TRBJ1-1 TRBV7-8 - many TGTGCCAGCAGCCCCGGGACGGTCCTGAACACTGAAGCTTTCTTT CASSPGTVLNTEAFF
TRBJ2-3 TRBV11-2 - - TGTGCCAGCAGCCCGGAACGACTCACAGATACGCAGTATTTT CASSPERLTDTQYF
TRBJ1-1 TRBV25-1 - few TGTGCCAGCAGTGAATGGGGTCCAGGGGTGAACACTGAAGCTTTCTTT CASSEWGPGVNTEAFF
TRBJ2-1 TRBV6-4 - - TGTGCCAGCAGTGCGGAGGAGAAGAATGAGCAGTTCTTC CASSAEEKNEQFF
TRBJ2-3 TRBV12-3/TRBV12-4 - - TGTGCCAGCAGAGTACAGGGAAGCACAGATACGCAGTATTTT CASRVQGSTDTQYF
TRBJ2-5 TRBV4-3 - many TGCGCCAGCAGCCAAGATCGATCCGAGACCCAGTACTTC CASSQDRSETQYF